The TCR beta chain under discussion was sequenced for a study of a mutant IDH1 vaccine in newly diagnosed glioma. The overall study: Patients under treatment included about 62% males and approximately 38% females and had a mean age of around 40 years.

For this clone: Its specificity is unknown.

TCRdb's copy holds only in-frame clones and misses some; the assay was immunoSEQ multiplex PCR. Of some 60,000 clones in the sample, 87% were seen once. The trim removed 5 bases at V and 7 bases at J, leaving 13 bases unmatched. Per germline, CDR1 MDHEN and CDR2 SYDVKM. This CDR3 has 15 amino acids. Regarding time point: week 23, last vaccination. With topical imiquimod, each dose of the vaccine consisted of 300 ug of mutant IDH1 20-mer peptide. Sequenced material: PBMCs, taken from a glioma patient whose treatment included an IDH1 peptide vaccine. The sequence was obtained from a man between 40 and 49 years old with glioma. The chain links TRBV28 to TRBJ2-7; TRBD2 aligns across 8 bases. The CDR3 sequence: CASSPGLAKVGEQYF. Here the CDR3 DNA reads TGTGCCAGCAGTCCCGGACTAGCAAAGGTTGGTGAGCAGTACTTC.